A selection of T cell receptor beta chains follows, all from one sample in a study of cytomegalovirus exposure and HLA in healthy donors. The assay was immunoSEQ multiplex PCR, and TCRdb's table has in-frame clones only and misses some. The sample has about 59,000 clones; 75% to 85% are singletons. The specimen sequenced was PBMCs. These receptors were collected from a woman aged 40 to 49 in good health and CMV-seronegative. CDR3s include the opening cysteine and the closing phenylalanine or tryptophan. A D gene is named only where the DNA matches it firmly. Clone sizes are given selectively: once, few, many, or a class where the clone is expanded.

-	TRBV15	TRBJ2-1	-	TGTGCCACCATGAGCGGTCCTCCCTACAATGAGCAGTTCTTC	CATMSGPPYNEQFF
TRBD2	TRBV15	TRBJ2-5	-	TGTGCCACCAGCAGAGGGGGACTAGCGGCACAAGAGACCCAGTACTTC	CATSRGGLAAQETQYF
TRBD1	TRBV6-5	TRBJ2-7	-	TGTGCCAGCAGACCCCGGGACAGGGGGCTGGGGGAGCAGTACTTC	CASRPRDRGLGEQYF
TRBD2	TRBV28	TRBJ2-7	-	TGTGCCAGCAGCAAGCGGGAATGGCAGTACTTC	CASSKREWQYF
-	TRBV29-1	TRBJ2-5	-	TGCAGCGTTGAGGGTCTAGTAGTAGAGACCCAGTACTTC	CSVEGLVVETQYF
TRBD1	TRBV5-1	TRBJ1-5	-	TGCGCCAGCAGCCCAGGGACAGGGGCGGGACAGCCCCAGCATTTT	CASSPGTGAGQPQHF
TRBD1	TRBV4-1	TRBJ1-2	-	TGCGCCAGCAGCCAAGACAACAGGGGGGGCTACACCTTC	CASSQDNRGGYTF
-	TRBV5-4	TRBJ2-5	-	TGTGCCAGCAGCTTGCCTCAGACTAAGGAGACCCAGTACTTC	CASSLPQTKETQYF
TRBD2	TRBV19	TRBJ2-2	-	TGTGCCAGTAGTACATTAGCGGGAGGGCGATTCATGAACACCGGGGAGCTGTTTTTT	CASSTLAGGRFMNTGELFF
TRBD2	TRBV12-5	TRBJ2-3	-	TGTGCTAGTGGCAGGGGGACTAGCAGCACAGATACGCAGTATTTT	CASGRGTSSTDTQYF
-	TRBV5-6	TRBJ2-1	-	TGTGCCAGCAGCATAGACACGGGAGACTCCTACAATGAGCAGTTCTTC	CASSIDTGDSYNEQFF
TRBD1	TRBV7-9	TRBJ1-5	-	TGTGCCAGCAGCTTAGCCGGGACAGGCGCCAATCAGCCCCAGCATTTT	CASSLAGTGANQPQHF
TRBD2	TRBV19	TRBJ2-5	-	TGTGCCAGTAGCACTAGCGGGCAAGAGACCCAGTACTTC	CASSTSGQETQYF
TRBD1	TRBV27	TRBJ1-1	-	TGTGCCAGCAGTTTATGGGTACAGGGGGCGTCGGGCACTGAAGCTTTCTTT	CASSLWVQGASGTEAFF
-	TRBV7-9	TRBJ2-5	-	TGTGCCAGCAGCTTAAAGGTCCTACAGGGTCTGGAGACCCAGTACTTC	CASSLKVLQGLETQYF
-	TRBV7-2	TRBJ2-1	-	TGTGCCAGCAGCCGGGCCCGGGGGAGCTCCTACAATGAGCAGTTCTTC	CASSRARGSSYNEQFF
TRBD1	TRBV4-1	TRBJ2-7	-	TGCGCCAGCAGCCTTATCCCGACAGGGGCCAGCTACGAGCAGTACTTC	CASSLIPTGASYEQYF
TRBD1	TRBV14	TRBJ2-1	-	TGTGCCAGCAGCCCAGGGGGCCTTCTTGAGCAGTTCTTC	CASSPGGLLEQFF
TRBD1	TRBV29-1	TRBJ1-1	-	TGCAGCGTTGAAGCCGGGTCAGGGGGCGTCGGAGCTTTCTTT	CSVEAGSGGVGAFF
TRBD1	TRBV5-5	TRBJ2-7	-	TGTGCCAGCAGCTTGACTTTCCAGGGGGATACCTACGAGCAGTACTTC	CASSLTFQGDTYEQYF
-	TRBV5-4	TRBJ2-2	-	TGTGCCAGCAGCTTGGTAATAGCGGCAGTAGGAACCGGGGAGCTGTTTTTT	CASSLVIAAVGTGELFF
-	TRBV4-2	TRBJ2-5	once	TGTGCCAGCAGCCAAGAAATCGGAGAGACCCAGTACTTC	CASSQEIGETQYF
-	TRBV4-2	TRBJ1-2	-	TGTGCCAGCAGCCAAGATTCGGGGGGGCCGGAGTTACCCAACTATGGCTACACCTTC	CASSQDSGGPELPNYGYTF
TRBD1	TRBV5-4	TRBJ2-7	-	TGTGCCAGCAGCTCCCCAACAGGGGGCTCTTACGAGCAGTACTTC	CASSSPTGGSYEQYF
-	TRBV11-2	TRBJ2-1	-	TGTGCCAGCAGCTTTCTACGGGGGGCAACAGGGAATGAGCAGTTCTTC	CASSFLRGATGNEQFF
TRBD1	TRBV2	TRBJ1-1	-	TGTGCCAGCCTCGACAGGGGCACTGAAGCTTTCTTT	CASLDRGTEAFF
-	TRBV6-5	TRBJ2-7	-	TGTGCCAGCAGTTACTATGGGGGGTCCTACGAGCAGTACTTC	CASSYYGGSYEQYF
-	TRBV7-7	TRBJ1-1	-	TGTGCTAGCAGCCCAGACATGAACACTGAAGCTTTCTTT	CASSPDMNTEAFF
-	TRBV27	TRBJ1-1	-	TGTGCCAGCAAACAACGGGTGAACACTGAAGCTTTCTTT	CASKQRVNTEAFF
TRBD1	TRBV11-2	TRBJ1-1	-	TGTGCCAGCAGCTTAAAACAGGGGGCGAGGACTGAAGCTTTCTTT	CASSLKQGARTEAFF
TRBD2	TRBV28	TRBJ2-7	-	TGTGCCAGCAGTCCGGGACTAGCGGTCTACGAGCAGTACTTC	CASSPGLAVYEQYF
TRBD2	TRBV19	TRBJ2-7	once	TGTGCCAGTAGGCTAGCGGGTTCCTACGAGCAGTACTTC	CASRLAGSYEQYF
TRBD2	TRBV7-6	TRBJ2-5	-	TGTGCCAGCAGTTGGACTAGCGGGAGCCAAGAGACCCAGTACTTC	CASSWTSGSQETQYF
-	TRBV21-1	TRBJ2-5	-	TGTGCCAGCAGCAAAACCCGCCAGGGGGGTAGTGAGACCCAGTACTTC	CASSKTRQGGSETQYF
-	TRBV9	TRBJ1-3	-	TGTGCCAGCAGTAACACAGGGATCTCTGGAAACACCATATATTTT	CASSNTGISGNTIYF
TRBD1	TRBV19	TRBJ1-4	-	TGTGCCAGTAGCCGACAGGGTATTGAAAAACTGTTTTTT	CASSRQGIEKLFF
TRBD1	TRBV7-6	TRBJ1-4	-	TGTGCCAGCAGCTCCCCCGGGACAGGGCCTAAACTGTTTTTT	CASSSPGTGPKLFF
-	TRBV7-2	TRBJ2-5	-	TGTGCCAGCAGCTTAGTTCGGGGTAGAGAGACCCAGTACTTC	CASSLVRGRETQYF
-	TRBV28	TRBJ1-1	-	TGTGCCAGCAGGAGGGAGTTCACTAAAGCTTTCTTT	CASRREFTKAFF
TRBD1	TRBV7-3	TRBJ2-1	-	TGTGCCAGCAGCCCCGCCTATTCCAGGGGGTCAAAGAATGAGCAGTTCTTC	CASSPAYSRGSKNEQFF